This TCR beta chain derives from a study of immune heterogeneity within non-small cell lung tumors. Study details: There was 1 tumor not otherwise specified, along with some 11 non-squamous carcinomas and several squamous cell carcinomas.

Sample share makes this clonotype medium-sized. Its target is not known. The study's findings and limits: Local T-cell repertoire clonality was correlated with local tumor mutational burden, and the correlation was positive. It was moderate in strength but statistically significant (R approximately 0.3). Largely distinct from one individual patient to the next were the high-frequency T-cell receptor beta clonotypes. Identical dominant CDR3 beta clonotypes recurred across a patient's tumor sites, together with site-unique high-frequency clones.

V was clipped by 6 bases and J by 4 bases, with 12 bases between them. Germline assignment: CDR1 DFQATT and CDR2 SNEGSKA (reference sequence). CDR3 length: 12 amino acids. Multiplex PCR was performed with 32 V and 13 J primers, and it amplified TCR beta CDR3. MiXCR was run by TCRdb on the multiplex PCR reads, yielding one entry per CDR3 protein. The table shows approximately 2,500 distinct CDR3 sequences, with around 23% occurring only once. Genomic DNA extracted from bulk tumor tissue served as template. A total of roughly 600 ng was used per sample. While surgery was under way, several biopsies spaced far apart were taken per primary tumor. Curative surgery was undertaken by patients, who had untreated, newly diagnosed non-small cell lung cancer.

This receptor was taken from a man aged 40-49 years with non-small cell lung cancer. The sample taken for sequencing was lung tumor tissue. V is TRBV20-1 and J is TRBJ1-2; no firm D call. This chain's CDR3 is CSASAAVYGYTF. The DNA of the CDR3 is TGCAGTGCCAGCGCGGCCGTCTATGGCTACACCTTC.